The clone carrying this TCR beta chain has only one observation. As yet, its antigen is unknown. The entry originates in a study of Ad26.COV2.S vaccination and SARS-CoV-2 variants. Study summary: Intramuscularly, Ad26.COV2.S was given either once or twice, 56 days apart.

Study results and limitations: The study found higher spike-specific TCR breadth in vaccine than placebo recipients. CD8+ and CD4+ T cells specific for spike reportedly responded with substantial breadth after vaccination.

Method: immunoSEQ multiplex PCR; TCRdb's copy keeps in-frame clones and lacks some. The table includes roughly 330,000 clones, roughly 90% detected once. This sample's treatment: approximately 18 received Ad26.COV2.S at low or high dose, single or two shots; several received placebo; per-sample allocation not given. Following the first vaccine or placebo injection, samples were taken on day 63. Boston hosted the donor, who was an adult aged 18-55 years. The CDR3 consists of 15 residues. The germline V and J ends were trimmed by 1 base and 0 bases, with 9 bases remaining between them. CDR1 and CDR2 (germline): LNHDA, SQIVND (reference sequence).

The TCR sequence derives from a person between 18 and 65 years old who received the Ad26.COV2.S COVID-19 vaccine or a placebo. Source: peripheral blood, taken in a trial of Ad26.COV2.S vaccine versus placebo. The rearrangement joins TRBV19 to TRBJ1-1; no clear D. The CDR3 region is CASSIGFTVNTEAFF. In nucleotides, the CDR3 is TGTGCCAGTAGTATAGGATTCACCGTGAACACTGAAGCTTTCTTT.